This passage covers 9 T cell receptor beta chains from one sample sequenced in a study of shared T cell receptors in the human thymus. The data were produced by immunoSEQ multiplex PCR, yet TCRdb's version contains in-frame clones alone and is incomplete. Of 600,000 or so clones in the sample, 80% to 90% were seen once. The same sample was also studied in work on human thymus T cells.

Sequenced material: thymocytes. Receptors originate from a boy under three years old with a congenital heart defect.

This chain connects TRBV5-6 to TRBJ1-6; 8 positions agree with TRBD1. The V and J ends lost 6 bases and 9 bases, in that order; junction bases with no gene match: 14. Germline values: CDR1 SGHDT, CDR2 YYEEEE. This CDR3 has 16 residues. CDR3 bases: TGTGCCAGCACCCACGGCCAGGCAGGGGGCAGTTCACCCCTCCACTTT. It is translated as CASTHGQAGGSSPLHF.

This clone has a handful of counts. At the DNA level, this CDR3 is encoded by other sequences in the same sample as well. CDR3 sequence (DNA): TGTGCCAGTAGTATCCCGGAGAAGGGCAATCAGCCCCAGCATTTT. The encoded protein is CASSIPEKGNQPQHF. The chain recombines TRBV19 with TRBJ1-5; D is unclear. The V gene lost 3 bases and the J gene lost 2 bases, with 11 bases spanning the gap. The CDR3 has 15 amino acids. The germline CDR1 and CDR2 sequences are LNHDA and SQIVND (reference sequence).

The chain links TRBV6-1 to TRBJ1-6; D ambiguous. The CDR3 sequence is 12 residues long. The germline V gene has CDR1 MNHNS and CDR2 SASEGT. V gave up 11 bases and J gave up 4 bases, with 9 bases separating them. The DNA for the CDR3 is TGTGCCGGAGGGATTTATAATTCACCCCTCCACTTT. Protein sequence: CAGGIYNSPLHF.

The V and J genes are TRBV7-2 and TRBJ2-1; 7 bases map to TRBD2. The CDR3 is 15 residues long. The germline V gene encodes CDR1 SGHTA and CDR2 FQGNSA. V dropped 5 bases and J dropped 5; count of bases not matched to a gene: 9. CDR3 DNA sequence: TGTGCCAGCAGCGGGGTAGAGCGGGAAAACAATGAGCAGTTCTTC. Its translation is CASSGVERENNEQFF.

This chain joins TRBV5-3 and TRBJ2-1; 8 bases are a match to TRBD2. Being an ORF, TRBV5-3 has a function that is uncertain. The CDR3 runs to 14 residues. V shed 5 bases and J 4 bases; nucleotides not matched to a gene: 5. The CDR3 loop is CARRCGGQYNEQFF. For the CDR3, the DNA is TGTGCCAGAAGGTGCGGGGGGCAATACAATGAGCAGTTCTTC.

The V and J genes are TRBV4-1 and TRBJ1-2; 8 bases agree with TRBD1. CDR1 is MGHRA, CDR2 YSYEKL, per germline. The V segment lost 4 bases and the J segment 3 bases; nucleotides outside the gene matches: 13. CDR3 length: 17 amino acids. The CDR3 coding sequence is TGCGCCAGCAGCCTCCCCCTAAGGGACAGGCCCTACTATGGCTACACCTTC. The encoded protein is CASSLPLRDRPYYGYTF.

This chain links TRBV7-3 with TRBJ2-3; 7 bases align to TRBD2. CDR1 is SGHTA and CDR2 is FQGTGA in the germline V gene. This CDR3 spans 15 amino acids. With V trimmed by 5 bases and J by 0 bases, 5 bases remained unmatched. The CDR3: CASSPTSRSTDTQYF. DNA for the CDR3: TGTGCCAGCAGCCCGACTAGCAGGAGCACAGATACGCAGTATTTT.

This sequence joins TRBV20-1 and TRBJ2-3, with D possibly being TRBD2 (6 bases). Trimming pared 4 bases from V and 14 bases from J, leaving 16 bases between. CDR1 DFQATT and CDR2 SNEGSKA come from the germline V gene (reference sequence). The CDR3 has 11 amino acids. The CDR3 here is CSAILRDPRYF. The CDR3 DNA follows: TGCAGTGCTATTTTGCGGGATCCGCGGTATTTT.

The J gene is TRBJ1-5, the V gene TRBV27; 7 bases align to TRBD1. CDR1 is MNHEY, CDR2 SMNVEV, per germline (reference sequence). V shed 1 base, J shed 7 bases, and the junction held 13 bases outside the gene matches. This CDR3 spans 17 amino acids. For the CDR3, the DNA is TGTGCCAGCAGTTTATTCGTTAGGGACAGAGGAGAACAGCCCCAGCATTTT. Residues: CASSLFVRDRGEQPQHF.